This record covers a single T cell receptor beta chain. Its antigen is currently unknown. This record comes from a study of shared clonotypes between healthy human individuals. This CDR3 region has 13 residues. CDR1 is SQVTM, CDR2 ANQGSEA, per germline. J lost 5 bases, V lost 7 bases, and 8 bases had no gene match. Several immunoSEQ 96-well plates shared each subset's DNA, each plate a replicate. With ten immunoSEQ deep assay plates, unsorted PBMC DNA underwent sequencing. Profiling relied on immunoSEQ multiplex PCR, and the TCRdb table lists in-frame clones only, not all of them. This sample yields about 480,000 clones, of which roughly 85% are seen a single time; around 12% belongs to the top ten. Study observations and caveats: Having only a few donors restricted how much genetic and exposure-history diversity was captured.

Some 100 million PBMCs per unsorted sample were used for genomic DNA. Material: PBMCs. The chain recombines TRBV29-1 with TRBJ2-1, with 7 bases fitting TRBD1. The clonotype comes from a woman between 40 and 55 years old in good health. Some clones in this sample may be carry-over from other donors' samples. CDR3: CSDGTALDNEQFF. The DNA of the CDR3 is TGCAGCGACGGGACAGCACTAGACAATGAGCAGTTCTTC.